What follows is one TCR beta chain and its context. No antigen is known for it. The sample comes from a study of cytomegalovirus exposure and HLA in healthy donors. Study conclusions and caveats: DRB1 had the most TCR associations and HLA-C the fewest, a later analysis found, with rates varying by HLA locus. In terms of immune exposure information, only CMV serostatus was available.

In the PCR, 60 Vbeta and 13 Jbeta primers were used. Using immunoSEQ multiplex PCR, the repertoire was profiled, and TCRdb retains in-frame clones only, with some absent. The sample table sets out about 160,000 clones. V lost 1 base, J lost 1 base, and 5 bases stayed unmatched. The germline gives CDR1 WSHSY, CDR2 SAAADI. This CDR3 spans 18 amino acids. Despite likely unrecorded immune exposures, the donors were nominally healthy at the time of sampling. The chain carries TRBV10-2 and TRBJ2-3; TRBD2 agrees at 13 bases. Sequenced material: PBMCs. This receptor was obtained from a woman in her fifties or sixties in good health and CMV-seronegative. The CDR3 protein is CASSEWTSGRLRTDTQYF. The CDR3 DNA is TGCGCCAGCAGTGAGTGGACTAGCGGGAGACTCCGCACAGATACGCAGTATTTT.